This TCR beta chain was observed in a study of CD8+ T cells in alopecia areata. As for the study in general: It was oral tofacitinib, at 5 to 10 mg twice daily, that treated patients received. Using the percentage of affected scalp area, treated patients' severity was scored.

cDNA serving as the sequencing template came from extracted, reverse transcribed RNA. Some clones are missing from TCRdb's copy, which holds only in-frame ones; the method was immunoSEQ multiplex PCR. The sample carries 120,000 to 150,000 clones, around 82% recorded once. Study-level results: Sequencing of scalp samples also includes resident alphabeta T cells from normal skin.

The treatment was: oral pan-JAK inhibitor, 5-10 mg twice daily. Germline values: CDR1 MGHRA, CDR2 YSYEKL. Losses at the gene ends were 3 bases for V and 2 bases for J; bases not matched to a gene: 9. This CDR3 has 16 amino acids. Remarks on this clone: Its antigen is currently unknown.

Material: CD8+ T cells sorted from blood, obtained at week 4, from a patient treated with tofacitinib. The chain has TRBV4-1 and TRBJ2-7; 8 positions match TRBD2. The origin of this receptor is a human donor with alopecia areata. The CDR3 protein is CASSQRTSGGTYEQYF. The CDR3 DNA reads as TGCGCCAGCAGCCAGCGGACGTCGGGGGGGACCTACGAGCAGTACTTC.